This T cell receptor beta chain was sequenced in a study of blood T cell repertoires in COVID-19. Study-wide context: Collection of acute and convalescent COVID-19 samples took place in the United States, Italy and Spain. Sources were T cells, B-cell-depleted T cells, or PBMCs; the material itself was cDNA or gDNA.

Original analysis: By means of reference gene primer amplification, nucleated cell counts were estimated. TCRdb keeps only in-frame clones here, not all; method: immunoSEQ multiplex PCR. The V and J calls and the clone size are those of that table, but D and trimming were determined from the DNA. The repertoire holds roughly 320,000 clones, with roughly 86% as singletons. V lost 8 bases and J lost 7; bases outside the gene matches: 2. The germline V gene has CDR1 MNHEY and CDR2 SVGAGI. The CDR3 consists of 13 residues. This rearrangement joins TRBV6-5 to TRBJ1-6; 10 nucleotides align to TRBD1. The sequence was obtained from a man aged 65-85 years with acute or convalescent COVID-19. The sample comprised peripheral blood. CDR3 region: CASLDRGNSPLHF. CDR3 nucleotides: TGTGCCAGCCTGGACAGGGGGAATTCACCCCTCCACTTT.